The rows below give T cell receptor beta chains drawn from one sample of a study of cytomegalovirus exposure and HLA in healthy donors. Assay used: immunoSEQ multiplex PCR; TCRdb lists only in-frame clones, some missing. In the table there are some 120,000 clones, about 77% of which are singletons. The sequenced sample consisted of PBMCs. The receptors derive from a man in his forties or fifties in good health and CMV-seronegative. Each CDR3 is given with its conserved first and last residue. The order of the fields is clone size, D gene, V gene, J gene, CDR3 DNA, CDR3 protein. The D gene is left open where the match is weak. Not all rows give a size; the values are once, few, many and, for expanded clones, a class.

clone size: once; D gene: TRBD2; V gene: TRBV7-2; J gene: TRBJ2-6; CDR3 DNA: TGTGCCAGCAGCTCGGGGGGCTCTGGGGCCAACGTCCTGACTTTC; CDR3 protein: CASSSGGSGANVLTF
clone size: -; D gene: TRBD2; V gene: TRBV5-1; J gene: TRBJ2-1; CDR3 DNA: TGCGCCAGCAGCTTGGACCCCGGGACTAGCGGGGTTTATGAGCAGTTCTTC; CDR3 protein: CASSLDPGTSGVYEQFF
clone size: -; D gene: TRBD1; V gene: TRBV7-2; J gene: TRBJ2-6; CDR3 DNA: TGTGCCAGCAGCTTCGCGGACAGGGCTGGGGCCAACGTCCTGACTTTC; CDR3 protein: CASSFADRAGANVLTF
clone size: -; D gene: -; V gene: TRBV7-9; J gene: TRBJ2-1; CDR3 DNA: TGTGCCAGCAGCGTTAGCGGCCCCTACAATGAGCAGTTCTTC; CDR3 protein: CASSVSGPYNEQFF
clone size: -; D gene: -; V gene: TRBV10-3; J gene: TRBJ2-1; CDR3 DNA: TGTGCCATCAGTGAGTCAGGCAGGGTCGAGAATGAGCAGTTCTTC; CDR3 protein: CAISESGRVENEQFF
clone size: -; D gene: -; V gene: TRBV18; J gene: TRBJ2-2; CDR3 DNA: TGTGCCAGCTCACCAAGCGGAGGGGCGGCCGTGAACACCGGGGAGCTGTTTTTT; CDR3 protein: CASSPSGGAAVNTGELFF
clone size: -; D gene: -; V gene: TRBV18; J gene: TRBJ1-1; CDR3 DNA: TGTGCCAGCTCATCTGGGGGAGGGCTGAACACTGAAGCTTTCTTT; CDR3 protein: CASSSGGGLNTEAFF
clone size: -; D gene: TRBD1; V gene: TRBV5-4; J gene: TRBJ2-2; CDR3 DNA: TGTGCCAGCAGCTCTTACCGGGACAGGGGTCTAACCGGGGAGCTGTTTTTT; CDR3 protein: CASSSYRDRGLTGELFF
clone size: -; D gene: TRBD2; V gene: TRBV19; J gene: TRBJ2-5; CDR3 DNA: TGTGCCAGTAGTCCCCCCGGGACTAGCGGAGAGACCCAGTACTTC; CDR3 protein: CASSPPGTSGETQYF
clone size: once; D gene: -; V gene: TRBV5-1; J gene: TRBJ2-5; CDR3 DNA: TGCGCCAGCAGCTTGGGGGGCAGGGAAGAGACCCAGTACTTC; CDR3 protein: CASSLGGREETQYF
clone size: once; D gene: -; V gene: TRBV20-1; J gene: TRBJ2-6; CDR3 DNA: TGCAGTGCTCAAGGGGCCAACGTCCTGACTTTC; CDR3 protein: CSAQGANVLTF
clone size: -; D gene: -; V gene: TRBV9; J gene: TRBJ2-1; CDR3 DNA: TGTGCCAGCACCCCGACTCAGAGCTCCTACAATGAGCAGTTCTTC; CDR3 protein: CASTPTQSSYNEQFF
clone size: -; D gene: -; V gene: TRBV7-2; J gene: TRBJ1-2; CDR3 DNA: TGTGCCAGCAGCTTAGTGTCTAGGGGCGCCCCTCACTATGGCTACACCTTC; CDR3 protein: CASSLVSRGAPHYGYTF
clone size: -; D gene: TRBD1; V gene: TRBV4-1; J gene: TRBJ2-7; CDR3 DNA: TGCGCCAGCAGCCAAAGTACCGGGACAGTGGCCTACGAGCAGTACTTC; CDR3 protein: CASSQSTGTVAYEQYF
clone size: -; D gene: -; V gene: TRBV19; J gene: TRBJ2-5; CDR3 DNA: TGTGCCAGTAAGATTTTAACACACTCACACCGACATAAAGAGACCCAGTACTTC; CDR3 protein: CASKILTHSHRHKETQYF
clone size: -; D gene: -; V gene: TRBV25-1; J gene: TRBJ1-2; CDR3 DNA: TGTGCCAGCAGTGAACCAACCGGAGGGGCGGACTATGGCTACACCTTC; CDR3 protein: CASSEPTGGADYGYTF
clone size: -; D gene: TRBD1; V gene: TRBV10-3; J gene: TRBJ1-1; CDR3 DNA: TGTGCCATCAGTGGACAGGGTCGGTGGAGCATGAACACTGAAGCTTTCTTT; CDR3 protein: CAISGQGRWSMNTEAFF
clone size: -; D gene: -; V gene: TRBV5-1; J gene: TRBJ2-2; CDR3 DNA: TGCGCCAGCAGCTTGTTAGGCGGGGAGCACGGGGAGCTGTTTTTT; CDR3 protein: CASSLLGGEHGELFF
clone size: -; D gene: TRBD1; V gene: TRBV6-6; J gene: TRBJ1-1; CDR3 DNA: TGTGCCAGCAGGGACAGGGCGGGGAACACTGAAGCTTTCTTT; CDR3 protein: CASRDRAGNTEAFF
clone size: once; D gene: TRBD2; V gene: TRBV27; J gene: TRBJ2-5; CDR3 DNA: TGTGCCAGCAGTAGCGGGACTAGCAAAAAGACCCAGTACTTC; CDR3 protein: CASSSGTSKKTQYF
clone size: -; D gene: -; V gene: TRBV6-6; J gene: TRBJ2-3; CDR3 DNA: TGTGCCAGCAGCCCGTACACAGATACGCAGTATTTT; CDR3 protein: CASSPYTDTQYF
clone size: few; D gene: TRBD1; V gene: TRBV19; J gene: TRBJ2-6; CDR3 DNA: TGTGCCGGCCGGGACAGCTCTGGGGCCAACGTCCTGACTTTC; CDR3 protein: CAGRDSSGANVLTF
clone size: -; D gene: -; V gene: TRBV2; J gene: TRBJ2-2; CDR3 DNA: TGTGCCAGCAGTGAGCAAGGGGTTAACGGGGAGCTGTTTTTT; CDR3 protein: CASSEQGVNGELFF
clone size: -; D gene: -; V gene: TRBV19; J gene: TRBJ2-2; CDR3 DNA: TGTGCCAGTAGCCCTGGACTCAGCACCGGGGAGCTGTTTTTT; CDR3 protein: CASSPGLSTGELFF
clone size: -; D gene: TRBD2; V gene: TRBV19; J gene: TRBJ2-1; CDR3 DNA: TGTGCCAGTAGTATCCCTCTAGCGGGAGAGAGTAGCAATGAGCAGTTCTTC; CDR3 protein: CASSIPLAGESSNEQFF
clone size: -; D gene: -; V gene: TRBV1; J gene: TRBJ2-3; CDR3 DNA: TGCACCCGTATCAGACCACCCCCCCCGAGGAGCACAGATACGCAGTATTTT; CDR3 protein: CTRIRPPPPRSTDTQYF
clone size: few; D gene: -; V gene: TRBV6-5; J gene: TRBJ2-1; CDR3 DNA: TGTGCCAGTTCCAGAACGGGGGACTCCTACAATGAGCAGTTCTTC; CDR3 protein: CASSRTGDSYNEQFF
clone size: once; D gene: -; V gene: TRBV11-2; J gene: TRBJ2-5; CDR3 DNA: TGTGCCAGCAGCTTAAATGCACAGAAAGAGACCCAGTACTTC; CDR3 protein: CASSLNAQKETQYF
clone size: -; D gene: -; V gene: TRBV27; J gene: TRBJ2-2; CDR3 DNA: TGTGCCAGCAGTTCTCCGACCGGGGAGCTGTTTTTT; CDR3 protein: CASSSPTGELFF
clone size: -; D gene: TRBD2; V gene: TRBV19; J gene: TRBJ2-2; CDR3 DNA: TGTGCCAGTACTCCGCAGGGACTAGCGGGATCGGGGGAGCTGTTTTTT; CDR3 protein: CASTPQGLAGSGELFF
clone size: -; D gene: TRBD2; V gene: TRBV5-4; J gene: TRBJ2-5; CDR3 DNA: TGTGCCAGCAGGGAGAGCGGGAGCGTAGAAGAGACCCAGTACTTC; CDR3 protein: CASRESGSVEETQYF
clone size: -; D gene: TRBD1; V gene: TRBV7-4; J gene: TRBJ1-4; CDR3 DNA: TGTGCCAGCAGCTTAGTTAGGACAGGGAAGAAACTGTTTTTT; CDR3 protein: CASSLVRTGKKLFF
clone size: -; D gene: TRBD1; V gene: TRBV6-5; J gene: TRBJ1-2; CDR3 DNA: TGTGCCAGCAGTCACCGGGGACAGGGTTATGGCTACACCTTC; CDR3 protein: CASSHRGQGYGYTF
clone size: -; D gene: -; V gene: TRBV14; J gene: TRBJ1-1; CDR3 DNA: TGTGCCAGCAGCCAAGGCCTTTTAAGTTGGGGGCCGAACACTGAAGCTTTCTTT; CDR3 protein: CASSQGLLSWGPNTEAFF
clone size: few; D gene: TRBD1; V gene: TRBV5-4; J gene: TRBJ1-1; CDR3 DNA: TGTGCCAGCAGCATGGATCCAGGGGGCCCTGAAGCTTTCTTT; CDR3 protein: CASSMDPGGPEAFF
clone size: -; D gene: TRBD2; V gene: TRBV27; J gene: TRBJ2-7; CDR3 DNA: TGTGCCAGCAGTTCGGGAGGGGATGGGTCCTACGAGCAGTACTTC; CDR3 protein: CASSSGGDGSYEQYF
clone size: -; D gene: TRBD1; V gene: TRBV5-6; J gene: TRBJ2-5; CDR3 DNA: TGTGCCAGCAGCTTTTCCGGGACAGGGAAGGAGACCCAGTACTTC; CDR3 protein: CASSFSGTGKETQYF
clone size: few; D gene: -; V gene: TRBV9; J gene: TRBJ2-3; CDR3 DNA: TGTGCCAGCAGCACCGCAGACATGGACAGCTACACAGATACGCAGTATTTT; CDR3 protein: CASSTADMDSYTDTQYF
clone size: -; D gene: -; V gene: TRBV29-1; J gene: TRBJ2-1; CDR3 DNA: TGCAGCGTTGGGAGACTCAAGAGCTCCTACAATGAGCAGTTCTTC; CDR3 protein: CSVGRLKSSYNEQFF
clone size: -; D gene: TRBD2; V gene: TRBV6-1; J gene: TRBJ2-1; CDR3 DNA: TGTGCCAGCCGCTCAACTAGCGGATACAATGAGCAGTTCTTC; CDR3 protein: CASRSTSGYNEQFF
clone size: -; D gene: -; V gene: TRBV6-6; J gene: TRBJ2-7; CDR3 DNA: TGTGCCAGCAGTTACTCCAGGGACTCCTACGAGCAGTACTTC; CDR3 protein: CASSYSRDSYEQYF
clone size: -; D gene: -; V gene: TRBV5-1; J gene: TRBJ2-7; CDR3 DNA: TGCGCCAGCAGCTTGGAGGGGGGGTCCGCTACGAACGAGCAGTACTTC; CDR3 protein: CASSLEGGSATNEQYF
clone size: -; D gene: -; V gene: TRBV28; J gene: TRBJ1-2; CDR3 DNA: TGTGCCAGCAGTATGAACAGGGTCTGGGGCTACACCTTC; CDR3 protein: CASSMNRVWGYTF
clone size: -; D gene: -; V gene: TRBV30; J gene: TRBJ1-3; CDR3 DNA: TGTGCCTGGAGTACAGACTCTGGAAACACCATATATTTT; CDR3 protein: CAWSTDSGNTIYF
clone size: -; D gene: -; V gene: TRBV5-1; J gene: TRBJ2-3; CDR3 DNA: TGCGCCAGCAGCTTGGGTACAGGGGATACGCAGTATTTT; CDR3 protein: CASSLGTGDTQYF
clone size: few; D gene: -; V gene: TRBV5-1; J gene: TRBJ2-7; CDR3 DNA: TGCGCCAGCAGCTTGGCGGGGAACCTCTACGAGCAGTACTTC; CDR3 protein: CASSLAGNLYEQYF
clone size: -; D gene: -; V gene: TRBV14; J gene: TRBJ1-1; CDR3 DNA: TGTGCCAGCAGCCTGGGGAGAGCTCAGAACACTGAAGCTTTCTTT; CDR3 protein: CASSLGRAQNTEAFF
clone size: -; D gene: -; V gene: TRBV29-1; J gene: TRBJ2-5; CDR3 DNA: TGCAGCGTTTTTCCGAGTGAGCACCAAGAGACCCAGTACTTC; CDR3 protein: CSVFPSEHQETQYF
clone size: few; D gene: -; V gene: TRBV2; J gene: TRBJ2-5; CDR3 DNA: TGTGCCAGCAGTGACAGGGTGAGAGAGACCCAGTACTTC; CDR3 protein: CASSDRVRETQYF
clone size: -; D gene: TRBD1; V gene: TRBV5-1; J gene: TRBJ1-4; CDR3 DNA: TGCGCCAGCAGCTTGGAGGGGGCGCGGGAAAAACTGTTTTTT; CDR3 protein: CASSLEGAREKLFF
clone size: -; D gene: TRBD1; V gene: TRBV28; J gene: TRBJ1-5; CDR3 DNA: TGTGCCAGCAGTAGTGGGACAGGGTTTCAGCCCCAGCATTTT; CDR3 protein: CASSSGTGFQPQHF
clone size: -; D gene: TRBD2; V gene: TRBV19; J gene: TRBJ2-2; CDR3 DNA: TGTGCCAGTCGCCAAACTGGGACTAGCGGGAGGGCCGTGGGGACCGGGGAGCTGTTTTTT; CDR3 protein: CASRQTGTSGRAVGTGELFF
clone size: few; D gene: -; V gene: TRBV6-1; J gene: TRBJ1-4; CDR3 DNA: TGTGCCAGCAGTGAAGCTCACGGGGGGAGGGATGAAAAACTGTTTTTT; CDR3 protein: CASSEAHGGRDEKLFF
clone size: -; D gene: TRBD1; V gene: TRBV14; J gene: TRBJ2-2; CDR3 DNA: TGTGCCAGCCGGGGACAGATGAACACCGGGGAGCTGTTTTTT; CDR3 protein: CASRGQMNTGELFF
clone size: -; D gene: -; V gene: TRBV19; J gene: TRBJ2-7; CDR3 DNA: TGTGCCAGTAGTAGACGGGATAGGTACGAGCAGTACTTC; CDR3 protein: CASSRRDRYEQYF
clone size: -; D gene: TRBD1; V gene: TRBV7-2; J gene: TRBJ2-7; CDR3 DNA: TGTGCCAGCAGCCCTGGACCCGGGACAGGGGGGTACGAGCAGTACTTC; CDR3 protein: CASSPGPGTGGYEQYF
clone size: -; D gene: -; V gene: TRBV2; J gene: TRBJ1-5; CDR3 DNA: TGTGCCAGCAGTGAAGGACAGGATAGCAATCAGCCCCAGCATTTT; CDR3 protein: CASSEGQDSNQPQHF